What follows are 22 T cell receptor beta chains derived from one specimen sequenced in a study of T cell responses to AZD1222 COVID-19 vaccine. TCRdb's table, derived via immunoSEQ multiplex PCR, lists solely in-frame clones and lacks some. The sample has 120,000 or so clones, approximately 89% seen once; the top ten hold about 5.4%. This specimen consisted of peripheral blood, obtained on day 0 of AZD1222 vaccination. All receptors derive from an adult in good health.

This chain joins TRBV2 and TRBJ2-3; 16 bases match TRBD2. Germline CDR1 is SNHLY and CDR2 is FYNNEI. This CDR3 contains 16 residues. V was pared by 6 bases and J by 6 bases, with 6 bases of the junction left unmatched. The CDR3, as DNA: TGTGCCAGCAGGGCTCTGGGACTAGCGGGAGGGGATACGCAGTATTTT. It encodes CASRALGLAGGDTQYF.

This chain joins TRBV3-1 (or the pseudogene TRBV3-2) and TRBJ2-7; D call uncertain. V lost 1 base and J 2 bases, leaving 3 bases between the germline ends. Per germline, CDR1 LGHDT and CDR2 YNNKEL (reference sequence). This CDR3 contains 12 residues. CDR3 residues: CASSQVTYEQYF. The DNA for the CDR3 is TGTGCCAGCAGCCAAGTAACCTACGAGCAGTACTTC.

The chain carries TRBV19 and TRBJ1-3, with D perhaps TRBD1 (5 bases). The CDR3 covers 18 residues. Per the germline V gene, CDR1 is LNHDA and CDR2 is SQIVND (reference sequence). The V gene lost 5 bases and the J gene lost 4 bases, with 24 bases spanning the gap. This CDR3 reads CASSLSGTASRIGNTIYF. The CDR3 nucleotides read TGTGCCAGTAGTTTATCCGGGACGGCCTCGAGGATCGGAAACACCATATATTTT.

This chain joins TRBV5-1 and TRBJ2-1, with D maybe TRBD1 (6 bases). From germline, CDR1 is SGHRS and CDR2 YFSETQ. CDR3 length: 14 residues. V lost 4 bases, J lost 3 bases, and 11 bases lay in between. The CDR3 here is CASSPGTHYNEQFF. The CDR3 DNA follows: TGCGCCAGCAGCCCTGGGACACACTACAATGAGCAGTTCTTC. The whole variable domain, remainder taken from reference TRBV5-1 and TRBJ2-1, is KAGVTQTPRYLIKTRGQQVTLSCSPISGHRSVSWYQQTPGQGLQFLFEYFSETQRNKGNFPGRFSGRQFSNSRSEMNVSTLELGDSALYLCASSPGTHYNEQFFGPGTRLTVL.

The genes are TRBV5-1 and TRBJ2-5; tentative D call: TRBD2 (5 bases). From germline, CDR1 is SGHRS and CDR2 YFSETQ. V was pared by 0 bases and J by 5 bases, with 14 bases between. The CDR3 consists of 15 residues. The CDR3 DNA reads TGCGCCAGCAGCTTGGCCAACGGGGAAGGGGAGACCCAGTACTTC. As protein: CASSLANGEGETQYF.

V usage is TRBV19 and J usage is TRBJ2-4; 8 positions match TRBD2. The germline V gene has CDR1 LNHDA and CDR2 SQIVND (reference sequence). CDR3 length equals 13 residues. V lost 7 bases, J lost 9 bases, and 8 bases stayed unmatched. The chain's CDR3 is CASIKTGGAIQYF. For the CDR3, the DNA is TGTGCCAGTATAAAGACCGGGGGGGCCATTCAGTACTTC. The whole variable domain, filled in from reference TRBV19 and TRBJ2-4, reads DGGITQSPKYLFRKEGQNVTLSCEQNLNHDAMYWYRQDPGQGLRLIYYSQIVNDFQKGDIAEGYSVSREKKESFPLTVTSAQKNPTAFYLCASIKTGGAIQYFGAGTRLSVL.

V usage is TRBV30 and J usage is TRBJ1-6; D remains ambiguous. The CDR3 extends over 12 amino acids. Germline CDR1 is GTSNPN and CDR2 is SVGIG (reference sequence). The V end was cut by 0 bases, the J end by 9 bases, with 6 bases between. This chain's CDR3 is CAWSVTGSPLHF. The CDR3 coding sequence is TGTGCCTGGAGTGTCACTGGTTCACCCCTCCACTTT.

The CDR3 is CASSPPPRGFTEAFF. CDR3 nucleotides: TGTGCCAGCAGTCCCCCCCCGAGGGGATTCACTGAAGCTTTCTTT. The V and J genes are TRBV6-5 and TRBJ1-1; tentative D call: TRBD1 (5 bases). V lost 5 bases to trimming and J lost 4 bases, with 17 bases between them. The CDR3 has 15 residues. Germline V CDR1 and CDR2: MNHEY, SVGAGI.

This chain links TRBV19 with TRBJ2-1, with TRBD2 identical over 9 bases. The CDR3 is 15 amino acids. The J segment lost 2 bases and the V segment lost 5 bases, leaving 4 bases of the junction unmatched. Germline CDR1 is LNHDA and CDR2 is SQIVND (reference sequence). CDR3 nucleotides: TGTGCCAGTAGTCCGGGCGGGGGGGCCTACAATGAGCAGTTCTTC. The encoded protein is CASSPGGGAYNEQFF.

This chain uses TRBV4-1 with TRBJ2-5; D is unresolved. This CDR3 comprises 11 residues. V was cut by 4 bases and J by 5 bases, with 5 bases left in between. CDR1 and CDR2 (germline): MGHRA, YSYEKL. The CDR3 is CASSLEETQYF. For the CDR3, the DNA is TGCGCCAGCAGCCTTGAGGAGACCCAGTACTTC.

The CDR3 reads CASSSPTPNTEAFF. CDR3 bases: TGTGCCAGCAGCTCTCCGACACCGAACACTGAAGCTTTCTTT. The V gene is TRBV7-8, the J gene TRBJ1-1, with D uncertain. The CDR3 consists of 14 residues. Germline assignment: CDR1 SGHVS and CDR2 FQNEAQ. The V end lost 4 bases, the J end lost 1 base, and 10 bases lay between the germline ends.

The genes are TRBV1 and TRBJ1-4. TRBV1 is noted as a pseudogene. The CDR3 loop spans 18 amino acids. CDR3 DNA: TGCACCAGCAGCCAACAAAGTTGGGGGGGGGTGGCTAATGAAAAACTGTTTTTT. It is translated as CTSSQQSWGGVANEKLFF.

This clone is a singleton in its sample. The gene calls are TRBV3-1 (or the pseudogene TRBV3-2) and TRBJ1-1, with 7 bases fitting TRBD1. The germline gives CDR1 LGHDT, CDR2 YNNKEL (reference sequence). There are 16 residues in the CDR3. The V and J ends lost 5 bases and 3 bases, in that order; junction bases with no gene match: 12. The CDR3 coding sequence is TGTGCCAGCAGCTTCCACAACAGGGGAGGTGACACTGAAGCTTTCTTT. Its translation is CASSFHNRGGDTEAFF.

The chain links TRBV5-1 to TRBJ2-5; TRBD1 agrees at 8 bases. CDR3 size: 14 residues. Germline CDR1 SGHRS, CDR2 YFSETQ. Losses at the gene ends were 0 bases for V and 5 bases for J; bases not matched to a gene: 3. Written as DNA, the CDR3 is TGCGCCAGCAGCTTGGACGGGACAGGCGAGACCCAGTACTTC. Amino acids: CASSLDGTGETQYF. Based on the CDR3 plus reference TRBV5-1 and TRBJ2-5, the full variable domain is KAGVTQTPRYLIKTRGQQVTLSCSPISGHRSVSWYQQTPGQGLQFLFEYFSETQRNKGNFPGRFSGRQFSNSRSEMNVSTLELGDSALYLCASSLDGTGETQYFGPGTRLLVL.

In DNA form, the CDR3 reads TGTGCCAGTAGTAACTCAGCGGGGTACACAGATACGCAGTATTTT. Its translation is CASSNSAGYTDTQYF. The chain combines TRBV19 with TRBJ2-3, with 7 nucleotides matching TRBD2. V dropped 4 bases and J dropped 2; count of bases not matched to a gene: 6. Germline V gene lookup returns CDR1 LNHDA and CDR2 SQIVND (reference sequence). The CDR3 runs 15 residues.

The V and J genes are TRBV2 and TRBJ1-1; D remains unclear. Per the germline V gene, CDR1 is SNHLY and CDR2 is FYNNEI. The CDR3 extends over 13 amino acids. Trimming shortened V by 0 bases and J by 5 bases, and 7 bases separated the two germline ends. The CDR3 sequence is CASSEAAITEAFF. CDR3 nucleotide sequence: TGTGCCAGCAGTGAAGCTGCAATTACTGAAGCTTTCTTT.

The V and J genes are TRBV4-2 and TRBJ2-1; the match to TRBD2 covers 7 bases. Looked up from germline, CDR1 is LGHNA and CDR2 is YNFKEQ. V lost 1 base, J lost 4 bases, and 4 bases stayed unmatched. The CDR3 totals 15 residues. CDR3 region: CASSQGREPYNEQFF. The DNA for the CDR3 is TGTGCCAGCAGCCAAGGGCGGGAGCCGTACAATGAGCAGTTCTTC.

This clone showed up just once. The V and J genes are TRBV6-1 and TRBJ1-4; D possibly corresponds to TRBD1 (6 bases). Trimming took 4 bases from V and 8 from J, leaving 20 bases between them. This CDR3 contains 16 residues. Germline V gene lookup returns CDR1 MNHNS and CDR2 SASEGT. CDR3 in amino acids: CASSAPLRGIEEKLFF. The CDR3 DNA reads TGTGCCAGCAGTGCACCTCTTAGGGGGATAGAAGAAAAACTGTTTTTT.

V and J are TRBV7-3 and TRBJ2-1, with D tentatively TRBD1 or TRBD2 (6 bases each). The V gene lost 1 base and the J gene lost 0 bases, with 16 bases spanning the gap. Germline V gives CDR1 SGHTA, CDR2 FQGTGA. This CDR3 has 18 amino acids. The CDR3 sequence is CASSLSGGDIFSYNEQFF. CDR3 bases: TGTGCCAGCAGCTTAAGCGGCGGGGACATCTTCTCCTACAATGAGCAGTTCTTC.

The CDR3 DNA is TGTGCCAGTAGGTCGGGACAGGGAGATAATTCACCCCTCCACTTT. Translated, it gives CASRSGQGDNSPLHF. This rearrangement joins TRBV19 to TRBJ1-6; 9 bases match TRBD1. The CDR3 loop spans 15 amino acids. Germline V gives CDR1 LNHDA, CDR2 SQIVND (reference sequence). V shed 6 bases and J 5 bases; nucleotides not matched to a gene: 5. Full variable domain (missing parts from reference TRBV19 and TRBJ1-6): DGGITQSPKYLFRKEGQNVTLSCEQNLNHDAMYWYRQDPGQGLRLIYYSQIVNDFQKGDIAEGYSVSREKKESFPLTVTSAQKNPTAFYLCASRSGQGDNSPLHFGNGTRLTVT.

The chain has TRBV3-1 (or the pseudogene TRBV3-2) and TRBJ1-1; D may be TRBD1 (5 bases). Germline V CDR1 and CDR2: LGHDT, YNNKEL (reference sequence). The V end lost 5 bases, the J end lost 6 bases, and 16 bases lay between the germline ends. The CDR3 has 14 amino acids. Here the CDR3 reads CASSSGYRGAEAFF. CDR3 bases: TGTGCCAGCAGCTCCGGTTATAGGGGCGCTGAAGCTTTCTTT.

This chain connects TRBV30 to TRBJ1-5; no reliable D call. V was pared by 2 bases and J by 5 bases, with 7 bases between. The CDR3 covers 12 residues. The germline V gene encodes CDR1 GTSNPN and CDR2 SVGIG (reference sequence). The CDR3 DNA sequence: TGTGCCTGGAGTATGCCCTATCAGCCCCAGCATTTT. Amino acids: CAWSMPYQPQHF.